The next 12 T cell receptor beta chains were all read from a single sample in a study of CD8 T cell repertoires and HIV-1 epitope variants (dated by TCRdb to about 2020). The antigens these receptors bind are not known. The library was produced with the immunoSEQ multiplex PCR assay. The clones in this table, taken by TCRdb from immuneACCESS, are in-frame only. Not every clone is retained; where verified, under half of the shortfall comes from an unresolved V gene, and the cause of the rest is unknown. Present in this sample are about 2,900 clones, around 73% of which were seen just once. The ten largest clones represent roughly 42% of the sample. The sequenced sample was cultured CD8+ T cells derived from PBMCs. These receptors came from a male donor with HIV.

This clone was observed a few times. The CDR3 loop reads CASSSPWERNSYEQYF. The CDR3 coding sequence is TGTGCCAGCAGCTCCCCTTGGGAGCGGAACTCCTACGAGCAGTACTTC. The V and J genes are TRBV7-8 and TRBJ2-7; the D gene is possibly TRBD2 (5 bases). The germline V gene encodes CDR1 SGHVS and CDR2 FQNEAQ. The germline V and J ends were trimmed by 4 bases and 0 bases, with 16 bases remaining between them. The CDR3 consists of 16 residues.

J is TRBJ1-1 and V is TRBV6-5; TRBD1 agrees at 8 bases. Germline V gene sequence: CDR1 MNHEY, CDR2 SVGAGI. The CDR3 covers 16 residues. The junction had 5 bases not matched to a gene; V was cut back by 2 bases and J by 0 bases. The CDR3 sequence is CASSYANRGMNTEAFF. Written as DNA, the CDR3 is TGTGCCAGCAGTTACGCGAACAGGGGGATGAACACTGAAGCTTTCTTT.

This clone was picked up one time. The V gene is TRBV2, the J gene TRBJ2-3; 7 bases line up with TRBD2. Per germline, CDR1 SNHLY and CDR2 FYNNEI. The V gene end was trimmed by 0 bases and the J gene end by 1 base; junction bases not matched to a gene: 4. The CDR3 extends over 16 amino acids. The CDR3 protein is CASSEAGLAGTDTQYF. In DNA, the CDR3 is TGTGCCAGCAGTGAAGCGGGCCTAGCGGGCACAGATACGCAGTATTTT.

This clone was recorded a few times. V and J are TRBV28 and TRBJ1-1, with 8 bases identical to TRBD1. Germline V gives CDR1 MDHEN, CDR2 SYDVKM. The CDR3 has 13 amino acids. With 5 bases clipped from V and 8 bases from J, the junction kept 7 bases outside the gene matches. This chain's CDR3 is CASSPIGTGEAFF. CDR3 sequence (DNA): TGTGCCAGCAGTCCCATTGGGACAGGAGAAGCTTTCTTT.

CDR3 coding DNA: TGTGCCAGCAGCCTATCAGGGGGTAGCTATGAAGCTTTCTTT. Translated: CASSLSGGSYEAFF. This sequence joins TRBV11-1 and TRBJ1-1; 7 nucleotides agree with TRBD1. Trimming cost V 5 bases and J 7 bases; bases outside gene matches: 10. From germline, CDR1 is SGHAT and CDR2 FQDESV (reference sequence). The CDR3 covers 14 residues.

The chain is built from TRBV7-2 and TRBJ2-5; D unresolved. Per germline, CDR1 SGHTA and CDR2 FQGNSA. V was pared by 5 bases and J by 5 bases, with 9 bases between. This CDR3 contains 12 residues. The CDR3 spells CASSPEAETQYF. CDR3 in DNA: TGTGCCAGCAGCCCAGAGGCGGAGACCCAGTACTTC.

The J gene is TRBJ2-1, the V gene TRBV28, with a weak D call TRBD2 (6 bases). Germline V gene sequence: CDR1 MDHEN, CDR2 SYDVKM. Between the trimmed V and J ends, which lost 4 bases and 7 bases, there was a span of 17 bases. This CDR3 is built from 15 residues. CDR3 amino acids: CASSYRDLGLNEQFF. The CDR3 bases are TGTGCCAGCAGTTATCGGGACTTGGGATTAAATGAGCAGTTCTTC.

The chain employs TRBV27 and TRBJ1-1, with a tentative D call TRBD1 (6 bases). The CDR3 runs 14 residues. Germline V gene sequence: CDR1 MNHEY, CDR2 SMNVEV (reference sequence). The ends were cut back, 1 base at V and 4 bases at J, with 10 bases in the middle. The CDR3 sequence: CASSLYRAGTEAFF. The DNA for the CDR3 is TGTGCCAGCAGTTTATACAGGGCTGGCACTGAAGCTTTCTTT.

The V gene is TRBV25-1, the J gene TRBJ2-5, with D perhaps assigned TRBD1 or TRBD2 (5 bases each). Trimming took off 1 base at V and 5 bases at J, with 11 bases between the two ends. Germline CDR1 and CDR2: MGHDK and SYGVNS. The CDR3 spans 14 residues. The CDR3 spells CASSEWGTRETQYF. The CDR3 bases are TGTGCCAGCAGTGAATGGGGGACGAGGGAGACCCAGTACTTC.

V gene TRBV4-1 combines with J gene TRBJ2-3; no reliable D call. The CDR3 runs to 15 residues. V lost 0 bases, J lost 2 bases, and 9 bases lay in between. Germline assignment: CDR1 MGHRA and CDR2 YSYEKL. CDR3 residues: CASSQDPMATDTQYF. The CDR3 coding sequence is TGCGCCAGCAGCCAAGATCCCATGGCCACAGATACGCAGTATTTT.

This clone was found a few times. The V call is TRBV27, the J call TRBJ1-6; 8 bases agree with TRBD1. CDR1 and CDR2 from the germline V gene are MNHEY and SMNVEV (reference sequence). Trimming at V came to 0 bases and at J to 9 bases, leaving 4 bases not matched to a gene. There are 15 residues in the CDR3. CDR3 in amino acids: CASSLSAGGPSPLHF. The CDR3 region has the DNA TGTGCCAGCAGTTTATCGGCAGGGGGCCCTTCACCCCTCCACTTT.

This clone was found once. The CDR3 loop is CASSRTSGRANTGELFF. CDR3 bases: TGTGCCAGCAGCCGGACTAGCGGGAGGGCTAACACCGGGGAGCTGTTTTTT. V and J are TRBV11-2 and TRBJ2-2, with 15 nucleotides matching TRBD2. This CDR3 is 17 amino acids long. Germline assignment: CDR1 SGHAT and CDR2 FQNNGV. V shed 5 bases, J shed 2 bases, and the junction held 3 bases outside the gene matches. Full variable domain (rest looked up from reference TRBV11-2 and TRBJ2-2): EAGVAQSPRYKIIEKRQSVAFWCNPISGHATLYWYQQILGQGPKLLIQFQNNGVVDDSQLPKDRFSAERLKGVDSTLKIQPAKLEDSAVYLCASSRTSGRANTGELFFGEGSRLTVL.